This T cell receptor beta chain was captured in a study of shared clonotypes between healthy human individuals. Study-wide results and limits: For naive CD4 cells, 4% to 5% of clonotypes were shared across several donors. Naive subsets usually exceeded memory subsets in estimated richness.

This clone appeared once. Its specificity is not known. Germline V gene sequence: CDR1 SGDLS, CDR2 YYNGEE. Trimming pared 7 bases from V and 5 bases from J, leaving 17 bases between. The CDR3 consists of 14 residues. Naive-designated CD8 cells lacked CD45RO, were positively enriched for CCR7, and omitted terminally differentiated effector memory CD45RA+ cells. Every donor was a Caucasian adult from Nashville, Tennessee. Clones were read by immunoSEQ multiplex PCR, and TCRdb kept only the in-frame ones, dropping some. The sample has over 2,000,000 clones, 93% seen once. The sequencing sample was made of naive CD8+ T cells from PBMCs. The clonotype originates from a man between 18 and 35 years old in good health. Some clones in this sample may be carry-over from other donors' samples. The chain recombines TRBV9 with TRBJ2-3; tentatively, D is TRBD2 (6 bases). The CDR3 protein is CASGGFGARDTQYF. The CDR3 DNA reads TGTGCCAGCGGGGGGTTTGGGGCCAGAGATACGCAGTATTTT.